This is a list of T cell receptor beta chains from one sample in a study of blood T cell repertoires in COVID-19. Produced via immunoSEQ multiplex PCR; TCRdb's table is partial and in-frame only. The table records approximately 68,000 clones, roughly 84% of them present only once. The sample comprised peripheral blood. These receptor sequences come from a man aged 50-59 years with active COVID-19. The CDR3 runs from the conserved cysteine through the conserved F or W. The D gene is left open where the match is weak. Clone sizes are given selectively: once, few, many, or a class where the clone is expanded.

len | abundance | j_gene | d_gene | v_gene | CDR3aa | CDR3nt
19 | - | TRBJ2-3 | TRBD2 | TRBV4-1 | CASSRRAGGPGGAVDTQYF | TGCGCCAGCAGCCGTCGAGCGGGAGGTCCAGGGGGGGCCGTGGATACGCAGTATTTT
13 | - | TRBJ1-2 | - | TRBV6-2/TRBV6-3 | CASSYSRSGGYTF | TGTGCCAGCAGTTACTCGAGGAGCGGTGGCTACACCTTC
14 | once | TRBJ2-7 | TRBD1 | TRBV6-5 | CASLRTGLAYEQYF | TGTGCCAGCCTCCGGACAGGGCTTGCGTACGAGCAGTACTTC
14 | - | TRBJ1-3 | - | TRBV30 | CAWRPFGSGNTIYF | TGTGCCTGGAGGCCCTTCGGCTCTGGAAACACCATATATTTT
14 | - | TRBJ1-1 | - | TRBV7-9 | CASSLGLGGTEAFF | TGTGCCAGCAGCTTGGGCCTCGGGGGAACTGAAGCTTTCTTT
12 | - | TRBJ2-3 | TRBD2 | TRBV7-9 | CASRAGADTQYF | TGTGCCAGCAGAGCGGGAGCAGATACGCAGTATTTT
15 | - | TRBJ1-1 | - | TRBV6-1 | CASSEAIDGATEAFF | TGTGCCAGCAGTGAAGCGATTGACGGAGCCACTGAAGCTTTCTTT
16 | - | TRBJ1-4 | TRBD1 | TRBV15 | CATSPLGGQGNEKLFF | TGTGCCACCAGCCCCCTAGGAGGACAGGGTAATGAAAAACTGTTTTTT
12 | few | TRBJ2-7 | - | TRBV6-2/TRBV6-3 | CASSYARYEQYF | TGTGCCAGCAGTTACGCTAGGTACGAGCAGTACTTC
13 | - | TRBJ1-1 | - | TRBV6-5 | CASSTLPRERAFF | TGTGCCAGCAGTACCCTACCCAGAGAGAGGGCTTTCTTT
14 | - | TRBJ2-3 | - | TRBV2 | CASSRLRNTDTQYF | TGTGCCAGCAGTAGGTTGCGGAACACAGATACGCAGTATTTT
14 | - | TRBJ1-5 | TRBD1 | TRBV24-1 | CATSDGQGDQPQHF | TGTGCCACCAGTGATGGACAGGGGGATCAGCCCCAGCATTTT
14 | - | TRBJ2-3 | - | TRBV5-1 | CASSLGHGTDTQYF | TGCGCCAGCAGCCTCGGACACGGCACAGATACGCAGTATTTT
18 | - | TRBJ2-1 | TRBD2 | TRBV11-3 | CASSLGATSGGAHNEQFF | TGTGCCAGCAGCTTAGGCGCGACTAGCGGGGGGGCCCACAATGAGCAGTTCTTC
15 | - | TRBJ1-2 | - | TRBV4-2 | CASSQEYIGGEGYTF | TGTGCCAGCAGCCAAGAGTATATTGGAGGGGAGGGCTACACCTTC
17 | once | TRBJ1-5 | - | TRBV19 | CASSIRYGRYSNQPQHF | TGTGCCAGTAGTATTCGTTACGGGAGGTATAGCAATCAGCCCCAGCATTTT
12 | - | TRBJ2-2 | - | TRBV28 | CASSLSRGELFF | TGTGCCAGCAGTTTGTCCAGAGGGGAGCTGTTTTTT
14 | - | TRBJ2-5 | - | TRBV5-1 | CASSLWTDQETQYF | TGCGCCAGCAGCTTGTGGACTGACCAAGAGACCCAGTACTTC
14 | - | TRBJ2-3 | TRBD2 | TRBV5-1 | CASSFSGREDTQYF | TGCGCCAGCAGCTTTAGCGGGAGGGAAGATACGCAGTATTTT
13 | - | TRBJ2-3 | TRBD2 | TRBV12-3/TRBV12-4 | CASTGLARDTQYF | TGTGCCAGCACTGGACTAGCGAGAGATACGCAGTATTTT
12 | once | TRBJ2-5 | - | TRBV19 | CASSIRGETQYF | TGTGCCAGTAGTATAAGGGGAGAGACCCAGTACTTC
16 | - | TRBJ2-4 | TRBD2 | TRBV28 | CASSPLGGGAKNIQYF | TGTGCCAGCAGCCCCCTTGGCGGGGGGGCCAAAAACATTCAGTACTTC
14 | - | TRBJ2-3 | - | TRBV10-3 | CAIGAGQARDTQYF | TGTGCCATCGGTGCGGGACAAGCCAGGGATACGCAGTATTTT
16 | - | TRBJ1-3 | - | TRBV5-7 | CASSSETGPSGNTIYF | TGTGCCAGCAGCTCCGAGACAGGACCCTCTGGAAACACCATATATTTT
15 | - | TRBJ2-5 | - | TRBV7-9 | CASSLSLTERETQYF | TGTGCCAGCAGCTTAAGTCTGACAGAGCGAGAGACCCAGTACTTC
19 | - | TRBJ2-1 | TRBD2 | TRBV5-5 | CASSLISGGAGESYNEQFF | TGTGCCAGCAGCTTAATTAGCGGGGGGGCTGGGGAATCCTACAATGAGCAGTTCTTC
15 | - | TRBJ2-1 | - | TRBV7-2 | CASSLTPGAYNEQFF | TGTGCCAGCAGCTTAACCCCAGGGGCTTACAATGAGCAGTTCTTC
14 | - | TRBJ2-6 | - | TRBV15 | CATSRDFAGLVLTF | TGTGCCACCAGCAGAGATTTCGCAGGTCTCGTCCTGACTTTC